This T cell receptor (beta chain) was observed in a study of siplizumab effects on memory and regulatory T cells. As for this clone: Its target is unknown. A junction boundary mismatches the germline segment, possibly from a read error.

Roughly 10^5 TCR templates underwent assay in each sample. Data came from immunoSEQ multiplex PCR; TCRdb stores just in-frame clones and leaves some out. The repertoire holds some 110,000 clones, with 85% to 95% as singletons. Notes on the study in general: Among sequences traceable to unstimulated CD4+ memory cells, alloreactive ones were significantly reduced by siplizumab. Roughly 75-95% of dividing CD4+ or CD8+ clones were without an attributable naive or memory phenotype.

Specimen: CD4+ T cells sorted from blood. The sequence derives from a human donor in good health.

Here the CDR3 reads CASSQEQNRPQHF. The DNA for the CDR3 is TGTGCCAGCAGCCAAGAACAGAATCGGCCCCAGCATTTT. The chain recombines TRBV4-2 with TRBJ1-5; the D is unclear. CDR1 and CDR2 from the germline V gene are LGHNA and YNFKEQ. The CDR3 contains 13 residues.